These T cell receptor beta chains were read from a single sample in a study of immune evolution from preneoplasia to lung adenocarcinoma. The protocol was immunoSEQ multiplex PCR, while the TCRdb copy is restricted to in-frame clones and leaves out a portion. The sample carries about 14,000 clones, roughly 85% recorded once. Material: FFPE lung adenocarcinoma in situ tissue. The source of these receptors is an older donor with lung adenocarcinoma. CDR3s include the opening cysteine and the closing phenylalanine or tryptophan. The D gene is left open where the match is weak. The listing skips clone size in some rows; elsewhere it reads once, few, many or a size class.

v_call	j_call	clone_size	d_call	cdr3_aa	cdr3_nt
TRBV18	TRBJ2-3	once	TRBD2	CASSPSSGSTDTQYF	TGTGCCAGCTCACCCAGTAGCGGGAGCACAGATACGCAGTATTTT
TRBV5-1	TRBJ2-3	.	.	CASSLDPHTDTQYF	TGCGCCAGCAGCTTGGACCCTCACACAGATACGCAGTATTTT
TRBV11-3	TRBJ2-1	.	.	CASSLSGAQNEQFF	TGTGCCAGCAGCTTGTCAGGGGCGCAGAATGAGCAGTTCTTC
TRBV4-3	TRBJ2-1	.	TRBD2	CASSRSGLAGGGYNEQFF	TGCGCCAGCAGCCGATCCGGACTAGCGGGAGGGGGGTACAATGAGCAGTTCTTC
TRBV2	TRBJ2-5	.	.	CASTRDGQGETQYF	TGTGCCAGCACCAGAGATGGCCAGGGGGAGACCCAGTACTTC
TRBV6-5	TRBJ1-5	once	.	CASRTYENQPQHF	TGTGCCAGCAGAACATACGAAAATCAGCCCCAGCATTTT
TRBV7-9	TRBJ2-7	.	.	CASSLGAGAFDEQYF	TGTGCCAGCAGCTTAGGGGCAGGGGCATTCGACGAGCAGTACTTC
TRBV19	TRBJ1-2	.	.	CASRIRPRLDHYGYTF	TGTGCCAGTAGAATACGCCCGCGACTCGACCACTATGGCTACACCTTC
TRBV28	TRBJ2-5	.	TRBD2	CASSRTSGSAEDQYF	TGTGCCAGCAGCCGGACTAGCGGGAGTGCGGAGGACCAGTACTTC
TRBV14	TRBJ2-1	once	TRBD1	CASSPGTGGEQFF	TGTGCCAGCAGCCCAGGGACAGGAGGTGAGCAGTTCTTC
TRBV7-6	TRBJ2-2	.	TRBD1	CASSSRTGGERELFF	TGTGCCAGCAGCTCTCGGACAGGGGGCGAGCGGGAGCTGTTTTTT
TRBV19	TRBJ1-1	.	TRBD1	CASTLTGSTEAFF	TGTGCCAGTACCCTGACAGGGAGCACTGAAGCTTTCTTT
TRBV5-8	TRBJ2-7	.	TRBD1	CASSFGTGNYEQYF	TGTGCCAGCAGCTTCGGGACAGGGAACTACGAGCAGTACTTC
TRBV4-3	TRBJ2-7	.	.	CASSQAAGEQYF	TGCGCCAGCAGCCAAGCCGCAGGGGAGCAGTACTTC
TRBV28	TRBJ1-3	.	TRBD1	CASSDGTAGNTIYF	TGTGCCAGCAGTGACGGGACAGCTGGAAACACCATATATTTT
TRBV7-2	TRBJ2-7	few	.	CASSLGPVVEQYF	TGTGCCAGCAGCTTAGGACCGGTGGTCGAGCAGTACTTC
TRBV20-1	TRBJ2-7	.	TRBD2	CSVRGGTEQYF	TGCAGTGTCCGGGGGGGAACCGAGCAGTACTTC
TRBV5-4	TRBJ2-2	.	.	CASSPQGRGTGELFF	TGTGCCAGCAGCCCTCAGGGTCGCGGTACCGGGGAGCTGTTTTTT
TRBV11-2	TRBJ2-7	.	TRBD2	CASRLTSDTYEQYF	TGTGCCAGCAGATTGACTAGCGATACCTACGAGCAGTACTTC
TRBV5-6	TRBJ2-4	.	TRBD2	CASSAGTSPGLDIQYF	TGTGCCAGCAGCGCCGGGACTAGCCCCGGGCTAGACATTCAGTACTTC
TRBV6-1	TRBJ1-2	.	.	CASTSWNYGYTF	TGTGCCAGCACCTCTTGGAACTATGGCTACACCTTC
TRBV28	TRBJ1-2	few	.	CASSLIAGDYGYTF	TGTGCCAGCAGTTTAATCGCCGGCGACTATGGCTACACCTTC
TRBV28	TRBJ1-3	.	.	CASGTSGNTIYF	TGTGCCAGCGGGACCTCTGGAAACACCATATATTTT
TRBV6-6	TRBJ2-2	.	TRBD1	CASSGGQGAIGELFF	TGTGCCAGCAGTGGCGGGCAGGGGGCAATCGGGGAGCTGTTTTTT
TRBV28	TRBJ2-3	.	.	CASRQNMDTQYF	TGTGCCAGCAGACAAAATATGGATACGCAGTATTTT
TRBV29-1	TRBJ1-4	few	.	CSAASTTTNEKLFF	TGCAGCGCCGCATCAACCACAACTAATGAAAAACTGTTTTTT
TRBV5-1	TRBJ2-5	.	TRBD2	CASRGRERETQYF	TGCGCCAGCCGAGGGCGGGAGAGGGAGACCCAGTACTTC
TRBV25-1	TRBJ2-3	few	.	CASSEGHTDTQYF	TGTGCCAGCAGTGAGGGACACACAGATACGCAGTATTTT
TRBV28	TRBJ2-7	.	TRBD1	CASSPTGNGEQYF	TGTGCCAGCAGCCCGACAGGGAACGGCGAGCAGTACTTC
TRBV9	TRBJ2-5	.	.	CASSVYDGTQETQYF	TGTGCCAGCAGCGTATACGATGGAACACAAGAGACCCAGTACTTC
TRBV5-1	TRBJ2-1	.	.	CASSLGGNRDEQFF	TGCGCCAGCAGCTTGGGGGGGAATAGGGATGAGCAGTTCTTC
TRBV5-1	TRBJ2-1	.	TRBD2	CASSSGTSGRADEQFF	TGCGCCAGCAGCTCCGGGACTAGCGGGAGGGCCGATGAGCAGTTCTTC
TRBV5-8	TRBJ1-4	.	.	CASSLEVQENEKLFF	TGTGCCAGCAGCTTGGAGGTACAAGAAAATGAAAAACTGTTTTTT
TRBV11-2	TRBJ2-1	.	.	CASSLQGPLWNEQFF	TGTGCCAGCAGCCTCCAGGGGCCCCTTTGGAATGAGCAGTTCTTC
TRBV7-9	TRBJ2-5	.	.	CASSATGTETQYF	TGTGCCAGCAGCGCCACAGGGACGGAGACCCAGTACTTC
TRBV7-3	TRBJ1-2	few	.	CASSGPGNYGYTF	TGTGCCAGCAGCGGACCGGGCAACTATGGCTACACCTTC
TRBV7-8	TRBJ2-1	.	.	CASSPADPAGRFF	TGTGCCAGCAGCCCGGCGGACCCTGCGGGTCGGTTCTTC
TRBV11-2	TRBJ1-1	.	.	CASSLTGEHMNTEAFF	TGTGCCAGCAGCTTAACGGGGGAGCACATGAACACTGAAGCTTTCTTT
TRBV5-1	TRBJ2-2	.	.	CASSAAGLTGELFF	TGCGCCAGCAGCGCGGCAGGCCTCACCGGGGAGCTGTTTTTT
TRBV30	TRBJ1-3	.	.	CAWRPDDGRGNTIYF	TGTGCCTGGAGGCCGGACGACGGGCGCGGAAACACCATATATTTT
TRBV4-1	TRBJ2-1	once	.	CASSHVRGALGNEQFF	TGCGCCAGCAGCCATGTCCGCGGTGCCCTTGGGAATGAGCAGTTCTTC
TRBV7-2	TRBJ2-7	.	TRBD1	CASSSGQGGEQYF	TGTGCCAGCAGCTCGGGACAGGGGGGCGAGCAGTACTTC
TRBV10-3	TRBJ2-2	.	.	CAISESPRITGELFF	TGTGCCATCAGTGAGTCGCCCAGGATTACCGGGGAGCTGTTTTTT
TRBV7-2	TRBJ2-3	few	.	CASSLVPESTDTQYF	TGTGCCAGCAGCTTAGTCCCCGAAAGCACAGATACGCAGTATTTT
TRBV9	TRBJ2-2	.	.	CASSPGTLNTGELFF	TGTGCCAGCAGCCCCGGGACCCTGAACACCGGGGAGCTGTTTTTT
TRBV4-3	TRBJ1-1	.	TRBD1	CASSQDRDSEAFF	TGCGCCAGCAGCCAAGATCGGGACAGCGAAGCTTTCTTT
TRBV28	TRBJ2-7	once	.	CASTEYSFFGQLYEQYF	TGTGCCAGCACCGAATACTCCTTTTTTGGACAGCTCTACGAGCAGTACTTC
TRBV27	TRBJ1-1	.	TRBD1	CASSFSGGRGNTEAFF	TGTGCCAGCAGTTTCTCAGGGGGAAGGGGGAACACTGAAGCTTTCTTT